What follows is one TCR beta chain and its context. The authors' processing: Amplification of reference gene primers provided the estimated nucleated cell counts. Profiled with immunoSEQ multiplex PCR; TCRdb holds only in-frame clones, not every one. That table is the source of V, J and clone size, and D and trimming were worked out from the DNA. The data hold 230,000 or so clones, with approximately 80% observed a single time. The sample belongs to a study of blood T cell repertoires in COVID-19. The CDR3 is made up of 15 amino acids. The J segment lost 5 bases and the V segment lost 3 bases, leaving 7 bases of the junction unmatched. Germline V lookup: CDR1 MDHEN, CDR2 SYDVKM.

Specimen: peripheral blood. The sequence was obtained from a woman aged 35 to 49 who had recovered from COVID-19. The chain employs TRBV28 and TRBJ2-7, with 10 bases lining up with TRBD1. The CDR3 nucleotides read TGTGCCAGCAGTTTGTCCGGGACAGGGGAGGACGAGCAGTACTTC. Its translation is CASSLSGTGEDEQYF.